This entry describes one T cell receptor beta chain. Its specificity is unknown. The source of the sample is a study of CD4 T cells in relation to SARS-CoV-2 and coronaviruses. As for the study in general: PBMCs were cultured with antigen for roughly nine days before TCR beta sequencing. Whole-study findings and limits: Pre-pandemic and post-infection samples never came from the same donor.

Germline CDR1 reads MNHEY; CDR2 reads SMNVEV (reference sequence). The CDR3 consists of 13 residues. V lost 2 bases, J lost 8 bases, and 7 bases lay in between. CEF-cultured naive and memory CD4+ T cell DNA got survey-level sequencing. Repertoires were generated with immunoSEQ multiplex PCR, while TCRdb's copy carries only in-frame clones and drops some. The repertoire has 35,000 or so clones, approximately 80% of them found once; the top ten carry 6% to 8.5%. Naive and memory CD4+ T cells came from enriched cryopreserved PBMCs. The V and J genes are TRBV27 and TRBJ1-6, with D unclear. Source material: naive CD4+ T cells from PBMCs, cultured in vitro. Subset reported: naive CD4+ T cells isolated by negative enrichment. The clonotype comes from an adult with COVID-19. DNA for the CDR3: TGTGCCAGCAGTTTAGCACCCCATTCACCCCTCCACTTT. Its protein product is CASSLAPHSPLHF.